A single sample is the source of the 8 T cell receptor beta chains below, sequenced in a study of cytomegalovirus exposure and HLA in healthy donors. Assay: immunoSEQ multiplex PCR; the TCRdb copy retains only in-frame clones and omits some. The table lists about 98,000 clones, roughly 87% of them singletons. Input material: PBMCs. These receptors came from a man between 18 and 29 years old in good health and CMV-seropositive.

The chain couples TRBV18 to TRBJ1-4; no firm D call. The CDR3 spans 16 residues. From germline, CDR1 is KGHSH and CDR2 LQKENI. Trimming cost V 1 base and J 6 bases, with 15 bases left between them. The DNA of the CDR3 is TGTGCCAGCTCACCACTTTCTAGGCGGCTGGATGAAAAACTGTTTTTT. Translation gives CASSPLSRRLDEKLFF.

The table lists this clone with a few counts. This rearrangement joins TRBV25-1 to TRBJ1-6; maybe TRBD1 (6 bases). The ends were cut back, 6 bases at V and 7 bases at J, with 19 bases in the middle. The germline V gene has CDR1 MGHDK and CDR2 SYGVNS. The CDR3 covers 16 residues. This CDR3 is CASSVIQGPLNSPLHF. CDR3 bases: TGTGCCAGCAGCGTGATACAGGGTCCTCTCAATTCACCCCTCCACTTT.

The DNA for the CDR3 is TGTGCCAGCAGTTTAACTAGCGGGAGGGCCGGAGGCACAGATACGCAGTATTTT. Translation gives CASSLTSGRAGGTDTQYF. The chain has TRBV27 and TRBJ2-3, with 13 bases identical to TRBD2. Germline V gene data show CDR1 as MNHEY and CDR2 as SMNVEV (reference sequence). This CDR3 is 18 amino acids long. V lost 2 bases, J lost 1 base, and 6 bases stayed unmatched.

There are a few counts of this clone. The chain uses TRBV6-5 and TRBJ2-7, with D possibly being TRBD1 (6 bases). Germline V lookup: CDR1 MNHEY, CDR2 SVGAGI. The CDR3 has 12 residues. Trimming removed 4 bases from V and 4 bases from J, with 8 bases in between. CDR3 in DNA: TGTGCCAGCAGTTCAGACAGGTACGAGCAGTACTTC. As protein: CASSSDRYEQYF.

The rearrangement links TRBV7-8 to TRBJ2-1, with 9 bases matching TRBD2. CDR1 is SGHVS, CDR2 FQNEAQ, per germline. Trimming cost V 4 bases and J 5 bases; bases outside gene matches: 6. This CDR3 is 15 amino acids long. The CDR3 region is CASSSRGLANNEQFF. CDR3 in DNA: TGTGCCAGCAGCTCAAGAGGACTAGCGAACAATGAGCAGTTCTTC.

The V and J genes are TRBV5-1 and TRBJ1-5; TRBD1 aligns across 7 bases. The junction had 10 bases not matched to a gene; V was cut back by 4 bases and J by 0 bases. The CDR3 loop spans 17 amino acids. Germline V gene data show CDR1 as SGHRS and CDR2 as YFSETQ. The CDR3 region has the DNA TGCGCCAGCAGCGCCGACAGGGAAGGCCATAGCAATCAGCCCCAGCATTTT. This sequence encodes CASSADREGHSNQPQHF.

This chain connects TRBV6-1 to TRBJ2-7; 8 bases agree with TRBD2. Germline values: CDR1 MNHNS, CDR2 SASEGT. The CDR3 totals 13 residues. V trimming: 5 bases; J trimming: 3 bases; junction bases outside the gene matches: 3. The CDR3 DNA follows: TGTGCCAGCAGTTCCAGCGGGAGCTACGAGCAGTACTTC. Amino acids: CASSSSGSYEQYF.

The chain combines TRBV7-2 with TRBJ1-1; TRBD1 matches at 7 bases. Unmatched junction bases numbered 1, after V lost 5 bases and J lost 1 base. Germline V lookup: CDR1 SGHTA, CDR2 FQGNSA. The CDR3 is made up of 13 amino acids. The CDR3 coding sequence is TGTGCCAGCAGCCGGGACAGGAACACTGAAGCTTTCTTT. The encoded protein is CASSRDRNTEAFF.